Presented here are 21 T cell receptor beta chains from one specimen sequenced in a study of control samples from healthy donors and cancer patients. Profiling relied on immunoSEQ multiplex PCR, and the TCRdb table lists in-frame clones only, not all of them. The table lists 150,000 or so clones, approximately 96% of them singletons. Sequenced input: blood. These receptors were collected from a middle-aged man in good health.

The V call is TRBV18, the J call TRBJ1-1; no clear D gene. The germline gives CDR1 KGHSH, CDR2 LQKENI. The CDR3 has 15 residues. The V and J ends lost 0 bases and 1 base respectively, with 9 bases between them. CDR3 region: CASSPPHTQNTEAFF. The DNA of the CDR3 is TGTGCCAGCTCACCACCCCATACACAGAACACTGAAGCTTTCTTT.

The chain employs TRBV18 and TRBJ1-2; 9 bases fit TRBD1. This CDR3 region has 13 residues. With 4 bases clipped from V and 8 bases from J, the junction kept 5 bases outside the gene matches. Germline loops: CDR1 KGHSH, CDR2 LQKENI. CDR3 amino acids: CASSQGQGEGYTF. The CDR3 bases are TGTGCCAGCTCACAGGGACAGGGCGAGGGCTACACCTTC.

This clone appeared once. The genes are TRBV5-6 and TRBJ1-5; 10 bases align to TRBD1. This CDR3 spans 16 amino acids. CDR1 SGHDT and CDR2 YYEEEE come from the germline V gene. The V and J ends lost 5 bases and 2 bases, in that order; junction bases with no gene match: 7. CDR3 in amino acids: CASSSTGTGGNQPQHF. CDR3 nucleotide sequence: TGTGCCAGCAGTTCGACCGGGACAGGGGGCAATCAGCCCCAGCATTTT.

V usage is TRBV3-1 (or the pseudogene TRBV3-2) and J usage is TRBJ1-1; no firm D call. The germline gives CDR1 LGHDT, CDR2 YNNKEL (reference sequence). Trimming left V 3 bases short and J 5 bases short, with 7 bases between. There are 12 residues in the CDR3. The CDR3 loop is CASSQAGTEAFF. In DNA, the CDR3 is TGTGCCAGCAGCCAGGCGGGGACTGAAGCTTTCTTT.

There are a few counts of this clone. The sample contains more than one DNA sequence encoding this CDR3. This chain connects TRBV19 to TRBJ1-5, with a possible D match to TRBD1 (5 bases). Per germline, CDR1 LNHDA and CDR2 SQIVND (reference sequence). Deletions cut 3 bases from V and 5 bases from J, with 5 bases between. The CDR3 has 12 residues. The CDR3 spells CASSIRDQPQHF. CDR3 bases: TGTGCCAGTAGTATCAGGGATCAGCCCCAGCATTTT.

As for this clone: The junction shows a germline mismatch at one end, possibly a read error. This chain joins TRBV5-1 and TRBJ2-7; TRBD2 matches 10 bases. The CDR3 is made up of 14 amino acids. Germline V CDR1 and CDR2: SGHRS, YFSETQ. The DNA of the CDR3 is TGCGTCAGCAGCTCCCTAGCGGGGGTCTACGAGCAGTACTTC. It yields the protein CVSSSLAGVYEQYF.

The chain joins TRBV19 to TRBJ1-1; no definite D call. The CDR3 extends over 14 amino acids. Germline CDR1 reads LNHDA; CDR2 reads SQIVND (reference sequence). The germline V and J ends were trimmed by 3 bases and 1 base, with 9 bases remaining between them. CDR3 DNA: TGTGCCAGTAGTATCTCCGGGAGGAACACTGAAGCTTTCTTT. This codes for CASSISGRNTEAFF.

The chain combines TRBV7-2 with TRBJ2-1; D remains ambiguous. There are 14 residues in the CDR3. V shed 5 bases and J shed 3 bases, with 11 bases lying between them. Germline V gives CDR1 SGHTA, CDR2 FQGNSA. CDR3 region: CASSARNGYNEQFF. CDR3 coding DNA: TGTGCCAGCAGCGCCAGAAACGGCTACAATGAGCAGTTCTTC.

The genes are TRBV27 and TRBJ1-1, with TRBD1 matching over 10 bases. V was pared by 3 bases and J by 5 bases, with 6 bases of the junction left unmatched. The CDR3 extends over 15 amino acids. The germline V gene has CDR1 MNHEY and CDR2 SMNVEV (reference sequence). Here the CDR3 reads CASSLTGGRDTEAFF. The CDR3 coding sequence is TGTGCCAGCAGTTTGACAGGGGGCAGAGATACTGAAGCTTTCTTT.

The chain employs TRBV10-3 and TRBJ1-5; possibly TRBD1 for D (5 bases). This CDR3 region has 12 residues. Trimming shortened V by 8 bases and J by 7 bases, and 12 bases separated the two germline ends. The germline V gene encodes CDR1 ENHRY and CDR2 SYGVKD. The CDR3 bases are TGTGCCATCGCGGGGGTCGGACAGCCCCAGCATTTT. Its translation: CAIAGVGQPQHF.

The chain joins TRBV3-1 (or the pseudogene TRBV3-2) to TRBJ1-4, with 9 bases that match TRBD1. The V segment lost 4 bases and the J segment 3 bases; nucleotides outside the gene matches: 6. CDR3 length: 16 amino acids. Germline V gene sequence: CDR1 LGHDT, CDR2 YNNKEL (reference sequence). The CDR3 DNA reads as TGTGCCAGCAGCCCGCTAGGACAGGGGCCTAATGAAAAACTGTTTTTT. Amino acids: CASSPLGQGPNEKLFF.

The chain is built from TRBV4-2 and TRBJ2-4; 7 nucleotides line up with TRBD1. CDR1 is LGHNA, CDR2 YNFKEQ, per germline. After removal of 4 bases from V and 6 bases from J, the junction contained 6 bases not matched to a gene. CDR3 length: 14 residues. CDR3 in amino acids: CASSPSTGLNIQYF. The CDR3 DNA reads TGTGCCAGCAGCCCCTCGACAGGGCTAAACATTCAGTACTTC.

The chain has TRBV4-1 and TRBJ2-1; D tentatively reads TRBD1 or TRBD2 (5 bases each). Germline V CDR1 and CDR2: MGHRA, YSYEKL. The V end was cut by 1 base, the J end by 6 bases, with 10 bases between. The CDR3 contains 14 residues. CDR3 loop: CASSQGDGSNEQFF. CDR3 in DNA: TGCGCCAGCAGCCAAGGGGACGGTTCCAATGAGCAGTTCTTC.

The CDR3 loop is CASKTRRNTGELFF. The DNA for the CDR3 is TGTGCCAGCAAGACCAGGAGAAACACCGGGGAGCTGTTTTTT. V is TRBV6-5 and J is TRBJ2-2; D uncertain. Trimming left V 7 bases short and J 2 bases short, with 11 bases between. The CDR3 totals 14 residues. Germline CDR1 and CDR2: MNHEY and SVGAGI.

The chain carries TRBV19 and TRBJ1-1, with D perhaps matching TRBD1 (5 bases). CDR1 is LNHDA, CDR2 SQIVND, per germline (reference sequence). Trimming stripped 7 bases from V and 1 base from J, with 10 bases between. CDR3 length: 13 amino acids. CDR3 sequence: CASNHGGNTEAFF. The CDR3 DNA follows: TGTGCCAGTAATCATGGGGGGAACACTGAAGCTTTCTTT.

This chain connects TRBV4-1 to TRBJ1-6, with D perhaps matching TRBD1 (5 bases). V lost 5 bases and J 9 bases, leaving 17 bases between the germline ends. The CDR3 contains 15 residues. CDR1 is MGHRA and CDR2 is YSYEKL in the germline V gene. Here the CDR3 reads CASSNRDVGSSPLHF. CDR3 nucleotides: TGCGCCAGCAGCAACCGGGACGTTGGGTCTTCACCCCTCCACTTT.

The chain uses TRBV27 and TRBJ1-6, with 9 positions matching TRBD1. Germline V lookup: CDR1 MNHEY, CDR2 SMNVEV (reference sequence). The V gene end was trimmed by 7 bases and the J gene end by 14 bases; junction bases not matched to a gene: 6. This CDR3 has 12 amino acids. The CDR3: CASTDRGRALHF. CDR3 DNA sequence: TGTGCCAGCACGGACAGGGGTAGGGCCCTCCACTTT.

The chain couples TRBV7-9 to TRBJ1-4; D remains ambiguous. The CDR3 sequence is 15 residues long. The germline gives CDR1 SEHNR, CDR2 FQNEAQ (reference sequence). The V end was cut by 2 bases, the J end by 2 bases, with 9 bases between. Here the CDR3 reads CASSLRGNTNEKLFF. CDR3 nucleotides: TGTGCCAGCAGCTTACGCGGGAATACTAATGAAAAACTGTTTTTT.

This clone has more than one count but fewer than ten. The chain has TRBV25-1 and TRBJ1-2; D gene unclear. CDR3 length: 14 residues. Germline V gene sequence: CDR1 MGHDK, CDR2 SYGVNS. V was clipped by 6 bases and J by 3 bases, with 14 bases between them. As DNA, the CDR3 is TGTGCCAGCAGATCAGGCGCCTGGGACTATGGCTACACCTTC. Its protein product is CASRSGAWDYGYTF.

CDR3 loop: CASSAPGGTEAFF. The CDR3 nucleotides are TGTGCCAGTAGTGCACCAGGGGGCACTGAAGCTTTCTTT. The rearrangement links TRBV19 to TRBJ1-1; TRBD1 agrees at 7 bases. Germline CDR1 is LNHDA and CDR2 is SQIVND (reference sequence). The CDR3 is 13 amino acids. V was clipped by 5 bases and J by 4 bases; unmatched bases: 4.

The chain joins TRBV4-1 to TRBJ1-6; weak D call: TRBD1 (5 bases). Trimming pared 0 bases from V and 6 bases from J, leaving 21 bases between. The CDR3 is made up of 19 amino acids. From germline, CDR1 is MGHRA and CDR2 YSYEKL. CDR3 region: CASSQEGHRQRGRNSPLHF. CDR3 DNA sequence: TGCGCCAGCAGCCAAGAGGGTCACCGACAGAGGGGACGTAATTCACCCCTCCACTTT.